This TCR beta chain was recovered during a study of CD8 T cells in ankylosing spondylitis. General study findings and limits: Seemingly distinctive of ankylosing spondylitis blood was a TCR beta motif formed by eight highly homologous variants.

The V and J ends lost 5 bases and 10 bases, in that order; junction bases with no gene match: 8. Germline V lookup: CDR1 SQVTM, CDR2 ANQGSEA. The CDR3 has 12 amino acids. Libraries for TCR beta were made by quantitative 5'-RACE with molecular barcodes. MiXCR, applied by TCRdb to the 5' RACE reads, yields one record per CDR3 protein. The data show fewer than 550,000 distinct CDR3 sequences, about 5.4% seen once. This clonotype was counted ten times or more. Its cognate antigen is unknown. The receptor was derived from a male donor with ankylosing spondylitis. Material: blood, either unsorted or a sorted T cell fraction (not recorded which). The rearrangement uses TRBV29-1 and TRBJ1-2; 9 nucleotides agree with TRBD1. The CDR3 DNA is TGCAGCGTTTTGGGACAGGGAGGACCCTACACCTTC. It specifies CSVLGQGGPYTF.